Shown below are 21 T cell receptor beta chains from a single sample sequenced in a study of glioma-infiltrating T cells after dendritic cell vaccination. As to time point: after dendritic cell vaccination, including at tumor progression/relapse. Profiling relied on immunoSEQ multiplex PCR, and the TCRdb table lists in-frame clones only, not all of them. The profile shows tens of thousands of clones, about four fifths of them singletons. The sequencing used blood, collected after dendritic cell vaccination. The receptors stem from a human donor with glioblastoma.

CDR3 in amino acids: CASRYTGGSVAEAFF. CDR3 DNA: TGTGCCAGCAGATATACAGGGGGCTCTGTCGCTGAAGCTTTCTTT. The V gene is TRBV7-9, the J gene TRBJ1-1; TRBD1 aligns across 9 bases. This CDR3 is built from 15 residues. Germline V gives CDR1 SEHNR, CDR2 FQNEAQ (reference sequence). With 6 bases clipped from V and 6 bases from J, the junction kept 11 bases outside the gene matches.

The chain employs TRBV19 and TRBJ2-6, with D possibly TRBD2 on 5 matching bases. V dropped 1 base and J dropped 0 bases, with 7 bases sitting between them. There are 16 residues in the CDR3. Germline V CDR1 and CDR2: LNHDA, SQIVND (reference sequence). CDR3 sequence: CASSIGGDSGANVLTF. The CDR3 DNA reads TGTGCCAGTAGTATAGGGGGAGACTCTGGGGCCAACGTCCTGACTTTC.

The V gene is TRBV19, the J gene TRBJ2-7, with a possible D match to TRBD1 (5 bases). Trimming left V 5 bases short and J 4 bases short, with 15 bases between. This CDR3 contains 14 residues. Germline V gene data show CDR1 as LNHDA and CDR2 as SQIVND (reference sequence). CDR3: CASSARGSGYEQYF. CDR3 DNA: TGTGCCAGTAGTGCAAGGGGTAGTGGATACGAGCAGTACTTC.

This clone was detected only once. The V gene is TRBV9, the J gene TRBJ2-7; TRBD2 matches 9 bases. Germline CDR1 SGDLS, CDR2 YYNGEE. The CDR3 runs 15 residues. Unmatched junction bases numbered 9, after V lost 4 bases and J lost 4 bases. CDR3 DNA: TGTGCCAGCAGCCCAGGTGGGACTAGCTTTTACGAGCAGTACTTC. Residues: CASSPGGTSFYEQYF.

The rearrangement uses TRBV5-1 and TRBJ2-5; D perhaps matches TRBD1 (5 bases). V was cut by 4 bases and J by 4 bases, with 20 bases left in between. This CDR3 region has 16 residues. Germline values: CDR1 SGHRS, CDR2 YFSETQ. The chain's CDR3 is CASSQWRQGFGETQYF. CDR3 nucleotides: TGCGCCAGCAGCCAATGGCGTCAGGGATTTGGAGAGACCCAGTACTTC.

The chain has TRBV11-2 and TRBJ1-2; D remains ambiguous. V gave up 1 base and J gave up 8 bases, with 14 bases separating them. Germline CDR1 reads SGHAT; CDR2 reads FQNNGV. This CDR3 spans 14 amino acids. This CDR3 is CASSLVLGGRGYTF. CDR3 coding DNA: TGTGCCAGCAGCTTAGTCTTGGGCGGGCGGGGCTACACCTTC. The full variable domain, completed using reference TRBV11-2 and TRBJ1-2, is EAGVAQSPRYKIIEKRQSVAFWCNPISGHATLYWYQQILGQGPKLLIQFQNNGVVDDSQLPKDRFSAERLKGVDSTLKIQPAKLEDSAVYLCASSLVLGGRGYTFGSGTRLTVV.

The chain recombines TRBV5-1 with TRBJ2-7; possible D gene TRBD2, 6 bases. This CDR3 is 15 amino acids long. V lost 0 bases and J lost 3, with 13 bases in between. Germline-derived CDR1 and CDR2 are SGHRS and YFSETQ. The CDR3 DNA reads as TGCGCCAGCAGCTTGGGGACCACCGGGGGCTACGAGCAGTACTTC. Amino acid sequence: CASSLGTTGGYEQYF.

The CDR3 DNA reads TGTGCCAGCAGCCAATCCCGACAGGGAAGGAATGAAAAACTGTTTTTT. It is translated as CASSQSRQGRNEKLFF. The V call is TRBV14, the J call TRBJ1-4; 7 bases agree with TRBD1. The germline CDR1 and CDR2 sequences are SGHDN and FVKESK. J gave up 5 bases and V 2 bases, and 8 bases lay outside the gene matches. This CDR3 region has 16 residues.

This chain links TRBV9 with TRBJ1-2; possibly TRBD1 for D (5 bases). The V gene's germline CDR1 is SGDLS and CDR2 YYNGEE. V gave up 3 bases and J gave up 4 bases, with 13 bases separating them. The CDR3 loop spans 14 amino acids. CDR3 DNA sequence: TGTGCCAGCAGCGCCGGGGGGAAGTCCTATGGCTACACCTTC. Encoded protein: CASSAGGKSYGYTF.

The rearrangement links TRBV2 to TRBJ2-5; possibly TRBD1 for D (6 bases). In germline, CDR1 is SNHLY, CDR2 FYNNEI. There are 15 residues in the CDR3. V lost 6 bases to trimming and J lost 1 base, with 15 bases between them. In nucleotides, the CDR3 is TGTGCCAGCAGCGGAACAGGGTTTACCCAAGAGACCCAGTACTTC. This translates into CASSGTGFTQETQYF. Together with reference TRBV2 and TRBJ2-5, the CDR3 gives the full variable domain: EPEVTQTPSHQVTQMGQEVILRCVPISNHLYFYWYRQILGQKVEFLVSFYNNEISEKSEIFDDQFSVERPDGSNFTLKIRSTKLEDSAMYFCASSGTGFTQETQYFGPGTRLLVL.

The chain carries TRBV6-5 and TRBJ2-1, with 8 bases that match TRBD2. Losses at the gene ends were 6 bases for V and 0 bases for J; bases not matched to a gene: 4. Germline V lookup: CDR1 MNHEY, CDR2 SVGAGI. CDR3 length: 15 amino acids. For the CDR3, the DNA is TGTGCCAGCAGGCAGGGGACTAGCTCCTACAATGAGCAGTTCTTC. This sequence encodes CASRQGTSSYNEQFF.

V gene TRBV5-6 combines with J gene TRBJ2-1, with 11 positions matching TRBD1. J lost 10 bases, V lost 4 bases, and 13 bases had no gene match. CDR1 is SGHDT, CDR2 YYEEEE, per germline. The CDR3 consists of 16 residues. DNA for the CDR3: TGTGCCAGCAGCACAAAACCGGGACAGGGGGTCCGCGAGCAGTTCTTC. This translates into CASSTKPGQGVREQFF. Filled out from reference TRBV5-6 and TRBJ2-1, the complete variable domain reads DAGVTQSPTHLIKTRGQQVTLRCSPKSGHDTVSWYQQALGQGPQFIFQYYEEEERQRGNFPDRFSGHQFPNYSSELNVNALLLGDSALYLCASSTKPGQGVREQFFGPGTRLTVL.

This chain uses TRBV10-3 with TRBJ1-5, with D possibly being TRBD1 (5 bases). The germline gives CDR1 ENHRY, CDR2 SYGVKD. Trimming cost V 5 bases and J 8 bases, with 13 bases left between them. The CDR3 length is 13 residues. This CDR3 is CAISLRAGEPQHF. CDR3 sequence (DNA): TGTGCCATCAGTTTGAGAGCGGGGGAGCCCCAGCATTTT.

The chain links TRBV7-9 to TRBJ2-7; TRBD1 matches at 8 bases. From germline, CDR1 is SEHNR and CDR2 FQNEAQ (reference sequence). Trimming cost V 2 bases and J 5 bases; bases outside gene matches: 5. CDR3 length: 14 amino acids. CDR3 region: CASSLLDRAHEQYF. CDR3 sequence (DNA): TGTGCCAGCAGCTTACTGGACAGGGCCCACGAGCAGTACTTC. The full variable domain, in which reference TRBV7-9 and TRBJ2-7 provide the parts outside the CDR3, is DTGVSQNPRHKITKRGQNVTFRCDPISEHNRLYWYRQTLGQGPEFLTYFQNEAQLEKSRLLSDRFSAERPKGSFSTLEIQRTEQGDSAMYLCASSLLDRAHEQYFGPGTRLTVT.

The chain carries TRBV19 and TRBJ1-1, with D maybe TRBD1 (5 bases). The CDR3 spans 13 residues. The V and J ends lost 5 bases and 11 bases respectively, with 18 bases between them. Germline V gives CDR1 LNHDA, CDR2 SQIVND (reference sequence). The CDR3 region is CASSPRDRRGAFF. CDR3 nucleotide sequence: TGTGCCAGTAGTCCGCGGGACCGACGAGGGGCTTTCTTT.

In its sample, this clone was seen once. V is TRBV7-8 and J is TRBJ2-1, with TRBD1 identical over 10 bases. With V trimmed by 4 bases and J by 6 bases, 6 bases remained unmatched. The CDR3 consists of 15 residues. The germline V gene has CDR1 SGHVS and CDR2 FQNEAQ. The DNA of the CDR3 is TGTGCCAGCAGCTGGGGACAGGGGTTAGGCAATGAGCAGTTCTTC. It specifies CASSWGQGLGNEQFF. The full variable domain, rest sourced from reference TRBV7-8 and TRBJ2-1, is GAGVSQSPRYKVAKRGQDVALRCDPISGHVSLFWYQQALGQGPEFLTYFQNEAQLDKSGLPSDRFFAERPEGSVSTLKIQRTQQEDSAVYLCASSWGQGLGNEQFFGPGTRLTVL.

This sequence joins TRBV18 and TRBJ2-7, with D tentatively TRBD2 (6 bases). The V gene's germline CDR1 is KGHSH and CDR2 LQKENI. There are 14 residues in the CDR3. V lost 6 bases and J 0 bases, leaving 12 bases between the germline ends. CDR3: CASSPAGLSYEQYF. The CDR3 bases are TGTGCCAGCTCCCCTGCGGGGCTCTCCTACGAGCAGTACTTC.

This clone was seen only a few times. The V gene is TRBV7-9, the J gene TRBJ1-2; TRBD1 matches at 8 bases. With V trimmed by 2 bases and J by 4 bases, 0 bases remained unmatched. The CDR3 is 13 amino acids. Germline CDR1 and CDR2: SEHNR and FQNEAQ (reference sequence). This CDR3 is CASSLQGAYGYTF. The CDR3 DNA reads TGTGCCAGCAGCTTACAGGGGGCCTATGGCTACACCTTC.

The chain combines TRBV5-8 with TRBJ1-5; possible D gene TRBD1, 6 bases. In germline, CDR1 is SGHTS, CDR2 YDEGEE. The CDR3 covers 19 residues. V lost 4 bases and J lost 0, with 23 bases in between. The CDR3 loop reads CASSPEPTGKGYSNQPQHF. The CDR3 bases are TGTGCCAGCAGCCCAGAACCGACAGGAAAAGGGTATAGCAATCAGCCCCAGCATTTT.

This clone was seen a few times. The CDR3 DNA reads TGCAGCGTCGTAGACGGGTATGGAAACACCATATATTTT. This codes for CSVVDGYGNTIYF. The chain links TRBV29-1 to TRBJ1-3; D call uncertain. V shed 6 bases and J shed 3 bases, with 12 bases lying between them. The length of the CDR3 is 13 residues. The V gene's germline CDR1 is SQVTM and CDR2 ANQGSEA.

The chain combines TRBV7-9 with TRBJ1-3; 10 nucleotides line up with TRBD1. Per the germline V gene, CDR1 is SEHNR and CDR2 is FQNEAQ (reference sequence). The length of the CDR3 is 15 residues. Unmatched junction bases numbered 3, after V lost 3 bases and J lost 4 bases. CDR3 coding DNA: TGTGCCAGCAGCTTGGGACAGGGGAACGGAAACACCATATATTTT. Amino acid sequence: CASSLGQGNGNTIYF.